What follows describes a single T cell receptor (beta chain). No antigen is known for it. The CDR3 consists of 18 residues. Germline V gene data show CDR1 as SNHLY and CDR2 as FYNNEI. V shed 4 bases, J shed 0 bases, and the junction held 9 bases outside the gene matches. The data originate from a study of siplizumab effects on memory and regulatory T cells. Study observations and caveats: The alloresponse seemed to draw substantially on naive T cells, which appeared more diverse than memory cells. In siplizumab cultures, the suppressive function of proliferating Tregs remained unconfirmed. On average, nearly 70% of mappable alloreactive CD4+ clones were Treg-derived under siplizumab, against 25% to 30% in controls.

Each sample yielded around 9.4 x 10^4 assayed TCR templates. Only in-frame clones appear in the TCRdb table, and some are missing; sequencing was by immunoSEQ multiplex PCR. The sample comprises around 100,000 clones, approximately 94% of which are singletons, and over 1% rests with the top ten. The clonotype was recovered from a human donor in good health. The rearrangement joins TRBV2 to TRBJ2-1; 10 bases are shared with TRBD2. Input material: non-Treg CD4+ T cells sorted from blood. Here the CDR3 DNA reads TGTGCCAGCAGTGGAACGCTAGCGGGAGATCGCTCCTACAATGAGCAGTTCTTC. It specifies CASSGTLAGDRSYNEQFF. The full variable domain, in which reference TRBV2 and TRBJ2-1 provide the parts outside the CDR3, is EPEVTQTPSHQVTQMGQEVILRCVPISNHLYFYWYRQILGQKVEFLVSFYNNEISEKSEIFDDQFSVERPDGSNFTLKIRSTKLEDSAMYFCASSGTLAGDRSYNEQFFGPGTRLTVL.